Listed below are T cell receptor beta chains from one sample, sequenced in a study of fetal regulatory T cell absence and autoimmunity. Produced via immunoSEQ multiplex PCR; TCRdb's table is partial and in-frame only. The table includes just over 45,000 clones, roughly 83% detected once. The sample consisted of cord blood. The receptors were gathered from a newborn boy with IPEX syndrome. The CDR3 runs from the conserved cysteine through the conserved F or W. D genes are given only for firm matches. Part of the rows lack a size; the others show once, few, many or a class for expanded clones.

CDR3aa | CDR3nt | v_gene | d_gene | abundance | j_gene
CASSQGRHEQYF | TGTGCCAGCAGCCAAGGTCGGCACGAGCAGTACTTC | TRBV14 | NA | NA | TRBJ2-7
CASSYSKTTEAFF | TGTGCCAGCAGTTACTCGAAAACAACTGAAGCTTTCTTT | TRBV6-5 | NA | NA | TRBJ1-1
CAISESTRETQYF | TGTGCCATCAGTGAGTCGACTCGAGAGACCCAGTACTTC | TRBV10-3 | NA | once | TRBJ2-5
CASQRQSLSYEQYF | TGTGCCAGTCAGCGACAGTCACTCTCCTACGAGCAGTACTTC | TRBV2 | NA | NA | TRBJ2-7
CASSYSPAGGPYEQYF | TGTGCCAGCAGTTACTCCCCAGCGGGAGGGCCCTACGAGCAGTACTTC | TRBV6-5 | TRBD2 | once | TRBJ2-7
CASSLASGNGYEQYF | TGTGCCAGCAGCTTAGCCTCAGGAAATGGCTACGAGCAGTACTTC | TRBV7-9 | NA | NA | TRBJ2-7
CASSDSSYEQYF | TGTGCCAGCAGCGACAGCTCCTACGAGCAGTACTTC | TRBV7-9 | NA | NA | TRBJ2-7
CASSYSRPIINEQFF | TGTGCCAGCAGTTACTCACGACCGATTATCAATGAGCAGTTCTTC | TRBV6-6 | NA | NA | TRBJ2-1
CASSISQMNTEAFF | TGTGCCAGTAGTATATCCCAGATGAACACTGAAGCTTTCTTT | TRBV19 | NA | NA | TRBJ1-1
CASRRDGYSNQPQHF | TGTGCCAGCAGACGGGACGGATATAGCAATCAGCCCCAGCATTTT | TRBV2 | NA | NA | TRBJ1-5
CASSLFPQGNTGELFF | TGCGCCAGCAGCCTTTTCCCGCAGGGGAACACCGGGGAGCTGTTTTTT | TRBV4-1 | NA | NA | TRBJ2-2
CASSLGGYNEQFF | TGCGCCAGCAGCTTGGGGGGCTACAATGAGCAGTTCTTC | TRBV5-1 | NA | NA | TRBJ2-1
CSPWTSDTQYF | TGCAGCCCATGGACATCAGATACGCAGTATTTT | TRBV29-1 | NA | once | TRBJ2-3
CASSPPPGLAAYEQYF | TGTGCCAGCTCACCTCCTCCGGGACTAGCGGCCTACGAGCAGTACTTC | TRBV9 | TRBD2 | NA | TRBJ2-7
CASRPSSFNYGYTF | TGTGCCAGCAGACCGTCCTCTTTTAACTATGGCTACACCTTC | TRBV27 | NA | NA | TRBJ1-2
CASSLGGTDTQYF | TGTGCCAGCAGCTTAGGGGGCACAGATACGCAGTATTTT | TRBV7-8 | NA | NA | TRBJ2-3
CASSPLLFWATDTQYF | TGCGCCAGCAGCCCCTTACTATTTTGGGCTACAGATACGCAGTATTTT | TRBV10-2 | NA | NA | TRBJ2-3
CASSLYPHSGRAYNEQFF | TGTGCCAGCAGCTTATACCCTCATAGCGGGAGGGCCTACAATGAGCAGTTCTTC | TRBV11-2 | TRBD2 | once | TRBJ2-1
CASSTTGGLTDTQYF | TGTGCCAGCAGCACTACAGGGGGCCTAACAGATACGCAGTATTTT | TRBV9 | TRBD1 | NA | TRBJ2-3
CASSYSGGGEAFF | TGTGCCAGCAGTTACTCTGGGGGGGGAGAAGCTTTCTTT | TRBV6-5 | NA | NA | TRBJ1-1
CASSLLGYEQYF | TGTGCCAGCAGCCTTCTTGGCTACGAGCAGTACTTC | TRBV5-4 | NA | NA | TRBJ2-7
CASSVMRALAGTDTQYF | TGTGCCAGCAGTGTTATGAGGGCGCTAGCGGGGACAGATACGCAGTATTTT | TRBV6-1 | TRBD2 | NA | TRBJ2-3
CSVDGVEVGETQYF | TGCAGCGTTGATGGGGTAGAGGTGGGGGAGACCCAGTACTTC | TRBV29-1 | NA | NA | TRBJ2-5
CASSPGQGGLEKLFF | TGTGCCAGCTCACCCGGACAGGGAGGGTTGGAAAAACTGTTTTTT | TRBV18 | TRBD1 | NA | TRBJ1-4
CASSFRRGGTDTQYF | TGTGCCAGCAGTTTCCGGCGGGGGGGCACAGATACGCAGTATTTT | TRBV27 | TRBD2 | NA | TRBJ2-3
CATSSPLGGRAGTDTQYF | TGTGCCACCAGCAGCCCGCTCGGCGGGAGGGCAGGCACAGATACGCAGTATTTT | TRBV15 | TRBD2 | NA | TRBJ2-3
CATSRAGGGRGYNEQFF | TGTGCCACCAGCAGGGCGGGGGGCGGTAGGGGGTACAATGAGCAGTTCTTC | TRBV15 | TRBD2 | NA | TRBJ2-1
CASSPELAALWGQYF | TGTGCCAGCAGTCCCGAACTAGCGGCTTTATGGGGCCAGTACTTC | TRBV6-6 | TRBD2 | NA | TRBJ2-5
CATSRGRGGTNYGYTF | TGTGCCACCAGCAGAGGTAGAGGAGGGACTAACTATGGCTACACCTTC | TRBV15 | NA | NA | TRBJ1-2
CASSPSPSGGDEQFF | TGTGCCAGCTCACCATCCCCTAGCGGGGGCGATGAGCAGTTCTTC | TRBV18 | TRBD2 | NA | TRBJ2-1
CATSREAYYEQYF | TGTGCCACCAGCAGAGAAGCGTACTACGAGCAGTACTTC | TRBV15 | NA | NA | TRBJ2-7
CASSEAGNTEAFF | TGTGCCAGCAGTGAAGCGGGGAATACTGAAGCTTTCTTT | TRBV6-1 | NA | NA | TRBJ1-1
CASSETLQGTDGYTF | TGTGCCAGCAGTGAAACCTTACAGGGGACGGATGGCTACACCTTC | TRBV2 | TRBD1 | NA | TRBJ1-2
CASSQGGGSGYEQYF | TGTGCCAGCAGCCAAGGTGGAGGGAGCGGGTACGAGCAGTACTTC | TRBV4-2 | NA | few | TRBJ2-7
CASSRDTYEQYF | TGTGCCAGCAGCCGGGACACCTACGAGCAGTACTTC | TRBV7-9 | NA | NA | TRBJ2-7
CAWSPATEAFF | TGTGCCTGGAGTCCGGCTACTGAAGCTTTCTTT | TRBV30 | NA | NA | TRBJ1-1
CASSPSGSYEQYF | TGCGCCAGCAGCCCCTCTGGCTCCTACGAGCAGTACTTC | TRBV5-1 | NA | few | TRBJ2-7
CAWIFLGRPFPYNEQFF | TGTGCCTGGATCTTCCTCGGGAGGCCGTTCCCCTACAATGAGCAGTTCTTC | TRBV30 | TRBD2 | NA | TRBJ2-1
CASSQDLGDTQYF | TGCGCCAGCAGCCAAGATCTGGGAGATACGCAGTATTTT | TRBV4-3 | NA | NA | TRBJ2-3
CASSRGRQGILAKNIQYF | TGCGCCAGCAGCCGTGGAAGACAGGGGATTTTGGCCAAAAACATTCAGTACTTC | TRBV4-1 | TRBD1 | NA | TRBJ2-4